The clone carrying this T cell receptor beta chain showed up just once. At one end, the junction sequence differs from germline, possibly due to a read error. The CDR3 sequence is 17 residues long. CDR1 and CDR2 (germline): MNHEY, SMNVEV (reference sequence). The sample is drawn from a study of blood T cell repertoires in COVID-19. For the study at large: COVID-19 samples from acute and convalescent phases originated in the United States, Italy and Spain. The analysed material was cDNA or gDNA that came from T cells, B-cell-depleted T cells, or PBMCs.

Authors' data handling: Reference gene primer amplification gave nucleated cell count estimates. The repertoire was sequenced with immunoSEQ multiplex PCR; TCRdb's copy has only in-frame clones and lacks some. The V and J calls and the clone size are those of that table, but D and trimming were determined from the DNA. The sample holds 300,000 to 400,000 clones, roughly 86% seen once. Sequencing input: peripheral blood. This clonotype originated in a human donor in a cohort sampled during active COVID-19. V usage is TRBV27 and J usage is TRBJ1-5, with 8 bases lining up with TRBD1. CDR3 sequence reads: CASSLYPGQATDQPQHF. CDR3 nucleotides: TGTGCCAGCAGCTTATATCCGGGACAGGCTACCGATCAGCCCCAGCATTTT.